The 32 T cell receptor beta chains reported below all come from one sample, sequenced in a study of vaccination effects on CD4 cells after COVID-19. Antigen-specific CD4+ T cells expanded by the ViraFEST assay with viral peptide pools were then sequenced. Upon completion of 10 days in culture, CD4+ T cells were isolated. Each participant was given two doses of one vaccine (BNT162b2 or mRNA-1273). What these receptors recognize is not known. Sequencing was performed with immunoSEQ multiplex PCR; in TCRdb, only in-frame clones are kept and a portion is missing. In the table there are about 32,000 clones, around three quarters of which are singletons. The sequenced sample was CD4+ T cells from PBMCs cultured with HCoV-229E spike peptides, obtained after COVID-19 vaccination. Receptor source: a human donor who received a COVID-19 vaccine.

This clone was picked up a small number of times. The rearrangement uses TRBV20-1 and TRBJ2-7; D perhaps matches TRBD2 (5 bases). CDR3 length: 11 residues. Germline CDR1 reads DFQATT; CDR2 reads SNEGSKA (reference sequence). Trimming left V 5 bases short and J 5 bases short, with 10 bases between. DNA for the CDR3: TGCAGTGCTTCAGGACTCAACGAGCAGTACTTC. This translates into CSASGLNEQYF.

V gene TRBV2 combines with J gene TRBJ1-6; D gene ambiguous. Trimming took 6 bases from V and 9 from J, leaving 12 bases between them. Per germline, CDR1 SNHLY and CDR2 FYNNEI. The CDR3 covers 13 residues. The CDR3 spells CASRPFPGSPLHF. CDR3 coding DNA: TGTGCCAGCAGGCCCTTCCCAGGTTCACCCCTCCACTTT.

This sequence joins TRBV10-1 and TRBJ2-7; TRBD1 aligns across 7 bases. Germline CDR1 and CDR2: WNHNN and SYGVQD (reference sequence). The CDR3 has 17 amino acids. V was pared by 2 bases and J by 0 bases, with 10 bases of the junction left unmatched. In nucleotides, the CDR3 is TGCGCCAGCAGTGAGACATATACCGGGACAGTCTCCTACGAGCAGTACTTC. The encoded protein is CASSETYTGTVSYEQYF.

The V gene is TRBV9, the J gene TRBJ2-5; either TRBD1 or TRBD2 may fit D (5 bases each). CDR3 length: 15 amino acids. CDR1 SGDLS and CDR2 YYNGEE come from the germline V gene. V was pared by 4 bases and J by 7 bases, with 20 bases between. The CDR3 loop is CASSSREGRGGTQYF. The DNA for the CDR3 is TGTGCCAGCAGCTCGAGAGAGGGGCGAGGAGGGACCCAGTACTTC.

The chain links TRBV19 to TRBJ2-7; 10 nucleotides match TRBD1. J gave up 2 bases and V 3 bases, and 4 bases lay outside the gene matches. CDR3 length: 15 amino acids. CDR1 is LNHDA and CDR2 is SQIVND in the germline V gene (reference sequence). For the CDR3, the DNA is TGTGCCAGTAGTATGGGACAGGGGTGGACCTACGAGCAGTACTTC. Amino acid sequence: CASSMGQGWTYEQYF.

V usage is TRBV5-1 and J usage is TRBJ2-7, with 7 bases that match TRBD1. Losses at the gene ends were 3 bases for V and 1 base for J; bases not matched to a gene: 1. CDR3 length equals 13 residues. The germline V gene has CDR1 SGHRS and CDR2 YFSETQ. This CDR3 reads CASSSGQSYEQYF. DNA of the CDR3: TGCGCCAGCAGCTCGGGACAGTCCTACGAGCAGTACTTC.

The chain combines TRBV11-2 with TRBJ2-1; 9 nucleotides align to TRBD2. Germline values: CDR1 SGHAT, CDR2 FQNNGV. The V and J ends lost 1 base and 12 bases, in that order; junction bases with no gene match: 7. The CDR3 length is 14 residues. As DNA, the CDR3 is TGTGCCAGCAGCTTAGCGGGTAGCGGGGGTATGCAGTTCTTC. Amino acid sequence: CASSLAGSGGMQFF.

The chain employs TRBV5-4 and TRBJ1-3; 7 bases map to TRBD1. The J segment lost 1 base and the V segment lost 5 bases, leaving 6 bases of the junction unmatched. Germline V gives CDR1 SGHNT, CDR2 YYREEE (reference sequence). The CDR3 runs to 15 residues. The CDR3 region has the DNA TGTGCCAGCAGTGACGCAGGGGGGTCTGGAAACACCATATATTTT. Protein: CASSDAGGSGNTIYF.

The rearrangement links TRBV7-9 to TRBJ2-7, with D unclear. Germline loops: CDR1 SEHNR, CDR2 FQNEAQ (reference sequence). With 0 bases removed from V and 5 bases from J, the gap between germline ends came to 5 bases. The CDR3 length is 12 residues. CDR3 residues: CASSLANNEQYF. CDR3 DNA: TGTGCCAGCAGCTTAGCTAACAACGAGCAGTACTTC.

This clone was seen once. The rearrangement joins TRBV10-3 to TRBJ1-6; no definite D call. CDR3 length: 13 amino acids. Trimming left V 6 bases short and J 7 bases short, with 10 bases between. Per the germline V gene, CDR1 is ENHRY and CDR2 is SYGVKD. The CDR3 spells CAIRAQYNSPLHF. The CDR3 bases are TGTGCCATCAGGGCCCAGTACAATTCACCCCTCCACTTT.

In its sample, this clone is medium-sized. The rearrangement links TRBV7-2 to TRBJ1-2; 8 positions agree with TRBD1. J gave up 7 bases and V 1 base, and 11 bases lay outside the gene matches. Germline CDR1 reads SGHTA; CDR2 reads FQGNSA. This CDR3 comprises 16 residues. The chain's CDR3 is CASSLEVLAGGSGYTF. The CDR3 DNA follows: TGTGCCAGCAGCTTAGAGGTCCTGGCAGGGGGCTCTGGCTACACCTTC.

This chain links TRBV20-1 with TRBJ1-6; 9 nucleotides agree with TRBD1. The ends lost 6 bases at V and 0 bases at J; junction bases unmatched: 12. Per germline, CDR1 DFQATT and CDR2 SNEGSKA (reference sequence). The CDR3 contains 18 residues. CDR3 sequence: CSASALTGGSSYNSPLHF. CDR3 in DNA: TGCAGTGCCAGTGCTTTGACAGGGGGAAGCTCCTATAATTCACCCCTCCACTTT.

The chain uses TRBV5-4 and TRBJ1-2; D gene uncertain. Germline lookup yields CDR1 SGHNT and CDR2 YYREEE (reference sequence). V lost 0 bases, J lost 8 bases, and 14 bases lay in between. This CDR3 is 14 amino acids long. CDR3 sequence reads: CASSLDGVAHGYTF. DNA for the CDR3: TGTGCCAGCAGCTTGGACGGAGTCGCCCACGGCTACACCTTC.

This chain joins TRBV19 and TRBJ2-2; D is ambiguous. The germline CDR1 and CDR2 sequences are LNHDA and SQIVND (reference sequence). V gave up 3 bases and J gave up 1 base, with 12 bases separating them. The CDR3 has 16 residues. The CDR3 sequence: CASSIRPDLNTGELFF. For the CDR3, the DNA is TGTGCCAGTAGTATTCGACCCGACCTGAACACCGGGGAGCTGTTTTTT.

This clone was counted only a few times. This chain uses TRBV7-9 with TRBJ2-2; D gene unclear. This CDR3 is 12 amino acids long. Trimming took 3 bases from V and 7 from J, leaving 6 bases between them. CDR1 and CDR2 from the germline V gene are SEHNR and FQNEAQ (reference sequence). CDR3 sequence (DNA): TGTGCCAGCAGCTTGCCGCTCGGGGAGCTGTTTTTT. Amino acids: CASSLPLGELFF.

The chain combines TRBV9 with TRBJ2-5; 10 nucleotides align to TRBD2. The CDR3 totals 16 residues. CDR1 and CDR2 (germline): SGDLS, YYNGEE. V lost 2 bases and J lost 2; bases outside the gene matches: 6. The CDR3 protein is CASSVSGGAGQETQYF. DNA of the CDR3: TGTGCCAGCAGCGTGAGCGGGGGGGCAGGGCAAGAGACCCAGTACTTC. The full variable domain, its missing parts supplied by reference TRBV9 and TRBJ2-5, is DSGVTQTPKHLITATGQRVTLRCSPRSGDLSVYWYQQSLDQGLQFLIQYYNGEERAKGNILERFSAQQFPDLHSELNLSSLELGDSALYFCASSVSGGAGQETQYFGPGTRLLVL.

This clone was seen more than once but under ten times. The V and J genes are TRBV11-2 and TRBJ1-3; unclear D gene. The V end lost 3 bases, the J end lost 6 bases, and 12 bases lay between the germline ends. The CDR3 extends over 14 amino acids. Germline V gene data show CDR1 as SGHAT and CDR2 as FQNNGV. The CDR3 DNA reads TGTGCCAGCAGCTTGGATCTGACTGCAAACACCATATATTTT. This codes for CASSLDLTANTIYF.

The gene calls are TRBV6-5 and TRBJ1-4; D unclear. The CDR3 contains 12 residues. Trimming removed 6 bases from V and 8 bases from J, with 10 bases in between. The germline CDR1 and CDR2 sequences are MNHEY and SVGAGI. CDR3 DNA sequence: TGTGCCAGCAGCTCCCCGGGGGAAAAACTGTTTTTT. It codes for CASSSPGEKLFF.

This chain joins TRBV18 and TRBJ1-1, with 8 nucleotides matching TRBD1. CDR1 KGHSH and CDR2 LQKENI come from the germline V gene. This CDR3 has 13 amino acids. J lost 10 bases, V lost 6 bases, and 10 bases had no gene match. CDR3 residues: CASSNDRGAGAFF. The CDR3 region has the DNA TGTGCCAGCTCTAACGACAGGGGCGCAGGAGCTTTCTTT.

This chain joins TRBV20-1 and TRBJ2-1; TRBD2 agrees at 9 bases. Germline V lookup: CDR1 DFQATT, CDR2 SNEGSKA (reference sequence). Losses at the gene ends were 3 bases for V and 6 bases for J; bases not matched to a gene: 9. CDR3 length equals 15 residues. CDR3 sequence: CSASEGGRASNEQFF. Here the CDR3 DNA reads TGCAGTGCTAGTGAAGGCGGGAGGGCGTCCAATGAGCAGTTCTTC.

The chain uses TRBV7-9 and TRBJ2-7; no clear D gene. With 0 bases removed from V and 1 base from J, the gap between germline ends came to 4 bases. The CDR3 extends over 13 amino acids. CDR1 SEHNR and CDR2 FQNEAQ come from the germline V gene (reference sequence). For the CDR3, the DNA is TGTGCCAGCAGCTTAGCAGAATCCTACGAGCAGTACTTC. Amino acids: CASSLAESYEQYF.

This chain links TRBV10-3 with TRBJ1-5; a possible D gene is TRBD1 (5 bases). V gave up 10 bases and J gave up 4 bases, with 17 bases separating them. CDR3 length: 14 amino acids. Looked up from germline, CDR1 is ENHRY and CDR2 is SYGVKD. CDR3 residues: CATAGGVRNQPQHF. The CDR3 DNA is TGTGCCACCGCCGGAGGGGTAAGAAATCAGCCCCAGCATTTT.

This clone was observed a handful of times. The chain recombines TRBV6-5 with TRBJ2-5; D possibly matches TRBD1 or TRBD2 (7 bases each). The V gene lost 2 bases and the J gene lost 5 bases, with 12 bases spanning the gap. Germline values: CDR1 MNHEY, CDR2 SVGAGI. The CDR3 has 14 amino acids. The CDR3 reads CASSYQGGWETQYF. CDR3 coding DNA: TGTGCCAGCAGTTACCAGGGGGGGTGGGAGACCCAGTACTTC.

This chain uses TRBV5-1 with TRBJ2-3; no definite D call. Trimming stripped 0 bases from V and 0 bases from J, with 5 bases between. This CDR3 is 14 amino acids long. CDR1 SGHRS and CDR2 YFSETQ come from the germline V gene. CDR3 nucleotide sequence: TGCGCCAGCAGCTTGGACCGGAGCACAGATACGCAGTATTTT. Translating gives CASSLDRSTDTQYF.

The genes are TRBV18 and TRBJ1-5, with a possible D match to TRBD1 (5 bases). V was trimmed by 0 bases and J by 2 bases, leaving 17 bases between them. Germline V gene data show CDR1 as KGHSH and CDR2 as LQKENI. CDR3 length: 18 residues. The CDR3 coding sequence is TGTGCCAGCTCACCACCGTCCAGGGCCTGGGGAGGCAATCAGCCCCAGCATTTT. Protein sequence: CASSPPSRAWGGNQPQHF. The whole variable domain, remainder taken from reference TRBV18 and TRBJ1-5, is NAGVMQNPRHLVRRRGQEARLRCSPMKGHSHVYWYRQLPEEGLKFMVYLQKENIIDESGMPKERFSAEFPKEGPSILRIQQVVRGDSAAYFCASSPPSRAWGGNQPQHFGDGTRLSIL.

For the CDR3, the DNA is TGCGCCAGCAGCCAGAGAGGGTTAGGCGGCTACACCTTC. This translates into CASSQRGLGGYTF. This chain links TRBV4-1 with TRBJ1-2; D not resolved. Trimming took 3 bases from V and 8 from J, leaving 13 bases between them. The CDR3 is 13 amino acids. CDR1 is MGHRA, CDR2 YSYEKL, per germline.

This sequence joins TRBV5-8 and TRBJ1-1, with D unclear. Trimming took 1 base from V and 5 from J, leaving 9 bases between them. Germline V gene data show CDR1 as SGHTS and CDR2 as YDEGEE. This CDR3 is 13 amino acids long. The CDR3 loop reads CASSLNPTTEAFF. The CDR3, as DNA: TGTGCCAGCAGCTTGAATCCGACGACTGAAGCTTTCTTT.

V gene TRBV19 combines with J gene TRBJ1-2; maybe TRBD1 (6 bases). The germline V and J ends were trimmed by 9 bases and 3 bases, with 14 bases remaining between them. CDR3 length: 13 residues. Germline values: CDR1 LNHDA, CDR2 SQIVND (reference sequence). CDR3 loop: CASFRDNDYGYTF. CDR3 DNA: TGTGCCAGCTTCCGGGACAATGACTATGGCTACACCTTC.

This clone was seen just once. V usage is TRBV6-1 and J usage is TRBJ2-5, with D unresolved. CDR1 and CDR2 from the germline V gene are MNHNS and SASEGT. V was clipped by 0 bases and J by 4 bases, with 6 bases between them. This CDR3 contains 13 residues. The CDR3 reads CASSEAWGETQYF. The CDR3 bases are TGTGCCAGCAGTGAAGCGTGGGGAGAGACCCAGTACTTC.

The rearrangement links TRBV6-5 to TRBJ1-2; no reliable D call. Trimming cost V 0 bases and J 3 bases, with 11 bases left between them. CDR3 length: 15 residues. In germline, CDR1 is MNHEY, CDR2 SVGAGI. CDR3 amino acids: CASSYSVNQDYGYTF. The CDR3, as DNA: TGTGCCAGCAGTTACTCGGTCAATCAAGACTATGGCTACACCTTC.

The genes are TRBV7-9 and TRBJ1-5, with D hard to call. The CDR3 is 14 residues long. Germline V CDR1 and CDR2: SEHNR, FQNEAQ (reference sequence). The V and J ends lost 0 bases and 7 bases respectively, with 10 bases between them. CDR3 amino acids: CASSLAAEGQPQHF. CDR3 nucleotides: TGTGCCAGCAGCTTAGCGGCAGAGGGACAGCCCCAGCATTTT. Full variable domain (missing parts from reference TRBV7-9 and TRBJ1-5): DTGVSQNPRHKITKRGQNVTFRCDPISEHNRLYWYRQTLGQGPEFLTYFQNEAQLEKSRLLSDRFSAERPKGSFSTLEIQRTEQGDSAMYLCASSLAAEGQPQHFGDGTRLSIL.

CDR3 residues: CASSFGQGTTYEQYF. The DNA for the CDR3 is TGTGCCAGCAGCTTCGGGCAGGGAACGACCTACGAGCAGTACTTC. The J gene is TRBJ2-7, the V gene TRBV7-9; D possibly corresponds to TRBD1 (5 bases). V dropped 3 bases and J dropped 2 bases, with 14 bases sitting between them. Germline V gene data show CDR1 as SEHNR and CDR2 as FQNEAQ (reference sequence). The CDR3 extends over 15 amino acids. Supplemented by reference TRBV7-9 and TRBJ2-7, the full variable domain reads DTGVSQNPRHKITKRGQNVTFRCDPISEHNRLYWYRQTLGQGPEFLTYFQNEAQLEKSRLLSDRFSAERPKGSFSTLEIQRTEQGDSAMYLCASSFGQGTTYEQYFGPGTRLTVT.